The next 26 T cell receptor beta chains were all read from a single sample in a study of neurological immune-mediated disorders. Each CDR3 protein is one row after TCRdb ran MiXCR on the 5' RACE reads. The table has more than 70,000 distinct CDR3 sequences, over 9% seen once. The sequenced sample was PBMCs. The source is a man between 35 and 55 years old in good health.

This clonotype occurred many times. The chain recombines TRBV20-1 with TRBJ2-5; D perhaps matches TRBD2 (5 bases). The germline CDR1 and CDR2 sequences are DFQATT and SNEGSKA (reference sequence). This CDR3 is 13 amino acids long. V shed 0 bases and J shed 6 bases, with 11 bases lying between them. The CDR3 region is CSARDSPSQTQYF. In DNA, the CDR3 is TGCAGTGCTAGAGATTCCCCTAGCCAGACCCAGTACTTC.

This clonotype was found many times. The chain is built from TRBV9 and TRBJ2-5, with 10 bases identical to TRBD2. The CDR3 extends over 15 amino acids. Trimming took 4 bases from V and 5 from J; bases not matched to a gene: 8. Germline lookup yields CDR1 SGDLS and CDR2 YYNGEE. This chain's CDR3 is CASSPRGTSVETQYF. DNA for the CDR3: TGTGCCAGCAGCCCCCGTGGGACTAGCGTGGAGACCCAGTACTTC.

Many counts were recorded for this clonotype. The gene calls are TRBV10-3 and TRBJ2-7; D unresolved. Trimming stripped 2 bases from V and 2 bases from J, with 7 bases between. This CDR3 has 13 residues. CDR1 is ENHRY and CDR2 is SYGVKD in the germline V gene. CDR3 DNA sequence: TGTGCCATCAGTGAGGAAAGGGCCTACGAGCAGTACTTC. Translated: CAISEERAYEQYF.

This clonotype was seen ten or more times. The J gene is TRBJ1-4, the V gene TRBV20-1; TRBD1 matches 8 bases. The CDR3 consists of 15 residues. Germline CDR1 DFQATT, CDR2 SNEGSKA (reference sequence). Trimming cost V 0 bases and J 12 bases; bases outside gene matches: 12. CDR3 amino acids: CSAREPGTGQRELFF. CDR3 sequence (DNA): TGCAGTGCTAGAGAACCCGGGACAGGCCAGCGGGAACTGTTTTTT.

This clonotype showed up many times. This chain joins TRBV30 and TRBJ2-5; D is perhaps TRBD1 or TRBD2 (7 bases each). There are 13 residues in the CDR3. Trimming removed 5 bases from V and 4 bases from J, with 14 bases in between. Germline CDR1 and CDR2: GTSNPN and SVGIG (reference sequence). CDR3 in amino acids: CAWGGGGLETQYF. CDR3 DNA: TGTGCCTGGGGGGGAGGGGGCCTAGAGACCCAGTACTTC.

This clonotype was recorded many times. The chain joins TRBV7-2 to TRBJ1-2, with a weak D call TRBD1 (5 bases). CDR3 length: 14 amino acids. The germline V gene encodes CDR1 SGHTA and CDR2 FQGNSA. V gave up 3 bases and J gave up 4 bases, with 12 bases separating them. CDR3 sequence (DNA): TGTGCCAGCAGCTTGGGGCGGGGTGGCTATGGCTACACCTTC. Translating it yields CASSLGRGGYGYTF.

The chain joins TRBV7-9 to TRBJ2-4, with D possibly being TRBD1 (5 bases). CDR3 size: 16 residues. Per germline, CDR1 SEHNR and CDR2 FQNEAQ (reference sequence). V was trimmed by 3 bases and J by 4 bases, leaving 16 bases between them. The CDR3 DNA follows: TGTGCCAGCAGCTTGGGGCCCGGGCCGACTAAAAACATTCAGTACTTC. As protein: CASSLGPGPTKNIQYF.

This clonotype appeared many times. The gene calls are TRBV7-9 and TRBJ1-1, with D tentatively TRBD1 (6 bases). Trimming pared 5 bases from V and 0 bases from J, leaving 13 bases between. CDR3 length equals 15 residues. Germline CDR1 and CDR2: SEHNR and FQNEAQ (reference sequence). The CDR3 region has the DNA TGTGCCAGCAGCCCCTCCACAGGGTTGAACACTGAAGCTTTCTTT. Its protein is CASSPSTGLNTEAFF. The whole variable domain, remainder taken from reference TRBV7-9 and TRBJ1-1, is DTGVSQNPRHKITKRGQNVTFRCDPISEHNRLYWYRQTLGQGPEFLTYFQNEAQLEKSRLLSDRFSAERPKGSFSTLEIQRTEQGDSAMYLCASSPSTGLNTEAFFGQGTRLTVV.

As regards this clonotype: A much larger clone is a single base away; this may be a read error. This chain joins TRBV7-8 and TRBJ1-2, with D possibly TRBD1 on 6 matching bases. CDR1 is SGHVS, CDR2 FQNEAQ, per germline. The CDR3 is made up of 14 amino acids. The CDR3 DNA reads as TGTGCCAGCAGCTTGGGCGGGGGGGGCTATGGCAACACCTTC. Amino acids: CASSLGGGGYGNTF.

The table lists this clonotype with many counts. DNA of the CDR3: TGTGCCAGCAGTTTTATGGCGGGAGAGACCCAGTACTTC. Translation gives CASSFMAGETQYF. The V and J genes are TRBV12-3 or TRBV12-4 and TRBJ2-5, with a weak D call TRBD2 (5 bases). The length of the CDR3 is 13 residues. The ends were cut back, 3 bases at V and 4 bases at J, with 9 bases in the middle.

The V gene is TRBV29-1, the J gene TRBJ2-5, with TRBD2 matching over 10 bases. Germline V gene data show CDR1 as SQVTM and CDR2 as ANQGSEA. Losses at the gene ends were 3 bases for V and 5 bases for J; bases not matched to a gene: 12. The CDR3 is 16 residues long. The CDR3 loop is CSVEASGGINGETQYF. CDR3 in DNA: TGCAGCGTTGAGGCTAGCGGGGGCATTAATGGGGAGACCCAGTACTTC.

The chain is built from TRBV5-1 and TRBJ2-3; D gene ambiguous. V gave up 4 bases and J gave up 3 bases, with 15 bases separating them. Germline CDR1 SGHRS, CDR2 YFSETQ. This CDR3 is built from 15 residues. The CDR3 DNA follows: TGCGCCAGCAGCCAAACTCCCGGGTATACAGATACGCAGTATTTT. Its protein product is CASSQTPGYTDTQYF.

This clonotype was recorded many times. The chain uses TRBV7-9 and TRBJ1-3; possibly TRBD1 for D (5 bases). The V end lost 5 bases, the J end lost 0 bases, and 11 bases lay between the germline ends. Germline-derived CDR1 and CDR2 are SEHNR and FQNEAQ (reference sequence). The CDR3 length is 15 residues. The chain's CDR3 is CASSPTVTSGNTIYF. CDR3 sequence (DNA): TGTGCCAGCAGCCCGACAGTTACCTCTGGAAACACCATATATTTT.

The chain couples TRBV2 to TRBJ1-2, with TRBD1 matching over 9 bases. This CDR3 contains 14 residues. Trimming took 3 bases from V and 5 from J; bases not matched to a gene: 4. Looked up from germline, CDR1 is SNHLY and CDR2 is FYNNEI. For the CDR3, the DNA is TGTGCCAGCAGTGACACGGACAGGGGATATGGCTACACCTTC. Its translation is CASSDTDRGYGYTF.

This clonotype was observed many times. The chain joins TRBV6-6 to TRBJ2-4; 15 bases match TRBD2. Germline-derived CDR1 and CDR2 are MNHNY and SVGAGI (reference sequence). CDR3 length: 22 residues. The V gene end was trimmed by 5 bases and the J gene end by 0 bases; junction bases not matched to a gene: 17. As DNA, the CDR3 is TGTGCCAGCAGTCCTGTCATCGGGACTAGCGGGAGGCGTTCTATAGCCAAAAACATTCAGTACTTC. Amino acid sequence: CASSPVIGTSGRRSIAKNIQYF.

This clonotype was observed many times. The rearrangement links TRBV12-3 or TRBV12-4 to TRBJ1-5; possible D gene TRBD1, 5 bases. V was cut by 2 bases and J by 4 bases, with 9 bases left in between. The CDR3 has 14 amino acids. Here the CDR3 DNA reads TGTGCCAGCAGTTTAACGCAGGGAAATCAGCCCCAGCATTTT. This codes for CASSLTQGNQPQHF.

This clonotype was observed many times. The rearrangement uses TRBV3-1 and TRBJ2-7, with 8 bases lining up with TRBD2. Germline lookup yields CDR1 LGHDT and CDR2 YNNKEL (reference sequence). This CDR3 is 16 amino acids long. V dropped 6 bases and J dropped 3; count of bases not matched to a gene: 13. The CDR3 region is CASSPSRAGGFYEQYF. The CDR3 coding sequence is TGTGCCAGCAGTCCGTCCCGGGCGGGGGGATTCTACGAGCAGTACTTC.

This clonotype was seen many times. This sequence joins TRBV9 and TRBJ2-1; 8 nucleotides agree with TRBD1. V was clipped by 4 bases and J by 0 bases; unmatched bases: 3. The CDR3 length is 15 residues. CDR1 is SGDLS and CDR2 is YYNGEE in the germline V gene. The DNA for the CDR3 is TGTGCCAGCAGCTCAACAGGGGGCTCCTACAATGAGCAGTTCTTC. Its protein product is CASSSTGGSYNEQFF.

This clonotype was seen many times. This chain joins TRBV20-1 and TRBJ2-4, with D unclear. Per the germline V gene, CDR1 is DFQATT and CDR2 is SNEGSKA (reference sequence). Trimming removed 6 bases at V and 8 bases at J, with 23 bases between. This CDR3 has 15 residues. CDR3 in DNA: TGCAGTGCCCCTGAACCAGTGGGGATAAGGGACATTCAGTACTTC. Protein: CSAPEPVGIRDIQYF.

This clonotype was seen repeatedly, ten times or more. The chain recombines TRBV20-1 with TRBJ1-1; 7 bases align to TRBD1. J was trimmed by 6 bases and V by 5 bases; bases with no gene match: 18. CDR1 and CDR2 from the germline V gene are DFQATT and SNEGSKA (reference sequence). The CDR3 sequence is 16 residues long. CDR3 sequence (DNA): TGCAGTGCTGTCTACAGGGGCGGTTCTGTGTTTTCTGAAGCTTTCTTT. Protein product: CSAVYRGGSVFSEAFF.

Many counts were recorded for this clonotype. This rearrangement joins TRBV5-1 to TRBJ2-5, with D unresolved. CDR1 is SGHRS and CDR2 is YFSETQ in the germline V gene. Trimming took 2 bases from V and 7 from J, leaving 15 bases between them. The CDR3 covers 14 residues. The CDR3 protein is CASSLRRPEGTQYF. CDR3 in DNA: TGCGCCAGCAGCTTACGACGCCCTGAAGGGACCCAGTACTTC.

This clonotype was picked up many times. This chain connects TRBV5-6 to TRBJ1-5, with 7 bases aligning to TRBD1. V was pared by 4 bases and J by 5 bases, with 9 bases of the junction left unmatched. The CDR3 is made up of 15 amino acids. The germline V gene encodes CDR1 SGHDT and CDR2 YYEEEE. The CDR3 DNA follows: TGTGCCAGCAGCGCCTGGGGACAGAAATATCAGCCCCAGCATTTT. Protein sequence: CASSAWGQKYQPQHF.

This clonotype was recorded a few times. The chain links TRBV25-1 to TRBJ2-1; 14 bases fit TRBD2. V dropped 6 bases and J dropped 10; count of bases not matched to a gene: 5. CDR1 MGHDK and CDR2 SYGVNS come from the germline V gene. The CDR3 has 14 residues. CDR3: CASSGLAGGQEQFF. CDR3 DNA: TGTGCCAGCAGCGGACTAGCGGGAGGCCAGGAGCAGTTCTTC.

This clonotype came up many times. V gene TRBV6-5 combines with J gene TRBJ1-1, with 8 bases matching TRBD1. Germline V lookup: CDR1 MNHEY, CDR2 SVGAGI. V dropped 6 bases and J dropped 3; count of bases not matched to a gene: 12. The CDR3 loop spans 16 amino acids. The CDR3 sequence is CASRGGTGGRHTEAFF. In DNA, the CDR3 is TGTGCCAGCAGGGGGGGGACAGGAGGGAGGCACACTGAAGCTTTCTTT.

Ten or more counts support this clonotype. The rearrangement uses TRBV12-3 or TRBV12-4 and TRBJ2-6, with 9 nucleotides matching TRBD1. Losses at the gene ends were 9 bases for V and 11 bases for J; bases not matched to a gene: 11. This CDR3 is built from 14 residues. The CDR3 region has the DNA TGTGCCAGTCAGCCGGGGACAGGGCCAGACGTCCTGACTTTC. It codes for CASQPGTGPDVLTF.

This clonotype was recorded many times. The chain links TRBV14 to TRBJ1-2; 8 bases line up with TRBD1. V lost 1 base to trimming and J lost 5 bases; unmatched junction nucleotides: 3. CDR3 length equals 14 residues. From germline, CDR1 is SGHDN and CDR2 FVKESK. The CDR3 coding sequence is TGTGCCAGCAGCCAAGTGGACAGGGTTTATGGCTACACCTTC. Protein sequence: CASSQVDRVYGYTF.